Included here is one T cell receptor beta chain sequence, with context. Its antigen remains unknown. The V end was cut by 6 bases, the J end by 1 base, with 12 bases between. Germline V CDR1 and CDR2: MNHEY, SVGAGI. The CDR3 extends over 14 amino acids. Stated treatment: approximately 18 received Ad26.COV2.S at low or high dose, single or two shots; 5 received placebo; per-sample allocation not given. Sampling was performed 63 days after the first vaccine or placebo injection. The individual, an adult aged 18-55 years, was a donor in Boston. Vaccine was an Ad26 vector expressing Wuhan-strain SARS-CoV-2 spike. These data originate in a study of Ad26.COV2.S vaccination and SARS-CoV-2 variants. Study context: The vaccine Ad26.COV2.S was put into the muscle once, or twice with 56 days between. Broader study findings: Comparability of non-spike TCR breadth was observed across vaccine and placebo recipients.

Sequencing was performed with immunoSEQ multiplex PCR; in TCRdb, only in-frame clones are kept and a portion is missing. Among hundreds of thousands of clones listed, 89% were seen once. The sequenced sample was peripheral blood, obtained in a trial of Ad26.COV2.S vaccine versus placebo. The chain carries TRBV6-5 and TRBJ1-2; D remains ambiguous. This TCR was recovered from a person aged 18-65 years who received the Ad26.COV2.S COVID-19 vaccine or a placebo. CDR3 in amino acids: CASRHGQVNYGYTF. CDR3 nucleotides: TGTGCCAGCAGGCATGGGCAGGTTAACTATGGCTACACCTTC.